A single T cell receptor (beta chain) is shown here with its context. This entry comes from a study of cytomegalovirus exposure and HLA in healthy donors. In germline, CDR1 is SGHNT, CDR2 YENEEA. The CDR3 is made up of 16 amino acids. The ends lost 3 bases at V and 7 bases at J; junction bases unmatched: 14. Use of 60 Vbeta and 13 Jbeta primers characterized the PCR. Profiled with immunoSEQ multiplex PCR; TCRdb holds only in-frame clones, not every one. This sample contains just over 200,000 clones. Sequenced sample: PBMCs. The sequence derives from a girl aged 2 to 10 in good health and CMV-seropositive. The V call is TRBV11-3, the J call TRBJ1-1; 7 bases are a match to TRBD1. As DNA, the CDR3 is TGTGCCAGCAGCTTCCTTGGCGACAGGGTACGATATGAAGCTTTCTTT. This codes for CASSFLGDRVRYEAFF. Looking up the rest from reference TRBV11-3 and TRBJ1-1 gives the full variable domain: EAGVVQSPRYKIIEKKQPVAFWCNPISGHNTLYWYLQNLGQGPELLIRYENEEAVDDSQLPKDRFSAERLKGVDSTLKIQPAELGDSAVYLCASSFLGDRVRYEAFFGQGTRLTVV.